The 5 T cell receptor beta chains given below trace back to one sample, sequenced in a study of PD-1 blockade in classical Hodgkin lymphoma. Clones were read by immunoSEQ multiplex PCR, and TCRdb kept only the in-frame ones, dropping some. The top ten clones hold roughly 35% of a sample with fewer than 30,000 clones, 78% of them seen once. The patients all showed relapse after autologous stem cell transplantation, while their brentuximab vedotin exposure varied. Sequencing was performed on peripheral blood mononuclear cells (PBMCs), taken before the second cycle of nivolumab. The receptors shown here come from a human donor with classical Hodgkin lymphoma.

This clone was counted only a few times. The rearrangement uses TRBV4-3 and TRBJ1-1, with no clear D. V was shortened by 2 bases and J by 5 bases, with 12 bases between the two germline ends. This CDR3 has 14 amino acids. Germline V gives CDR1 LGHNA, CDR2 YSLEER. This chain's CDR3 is CASSQSEWGTEAFF. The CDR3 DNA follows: TGCGCCAGCAGCCAAAGCGAGTGGGGAACTGAAGCTTTCTTT.

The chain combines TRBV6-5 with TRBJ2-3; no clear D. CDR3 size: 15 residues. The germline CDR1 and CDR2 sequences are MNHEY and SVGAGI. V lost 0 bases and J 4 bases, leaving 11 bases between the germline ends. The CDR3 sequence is CASSYSKRVADTQYF. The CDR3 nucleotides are TGTGCCAGCAGTTACTCGAAGAGAGTCGCAGATACGCAGTATTTT.

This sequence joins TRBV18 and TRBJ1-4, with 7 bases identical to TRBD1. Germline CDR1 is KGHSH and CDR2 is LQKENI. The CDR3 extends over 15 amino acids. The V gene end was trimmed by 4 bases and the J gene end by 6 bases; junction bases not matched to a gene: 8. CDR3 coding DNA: TGTGCCAGCTCACGCTTTCAGGGGGAGGATGAAAAACTGTTTTTT. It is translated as CASSRFQGEDEKLFF.

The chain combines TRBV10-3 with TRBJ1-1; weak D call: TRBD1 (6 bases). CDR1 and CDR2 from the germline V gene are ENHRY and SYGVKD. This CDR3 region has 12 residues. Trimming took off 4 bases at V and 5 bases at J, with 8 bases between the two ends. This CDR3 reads CAISAGETEAFF. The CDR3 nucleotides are TGTGCCATCAGTGCAGGGGAGACTGAAGCTTTCTTT.

This CDR3 reads CASSLNLAGGGEQFF. CDR3 bases: TGTGCCAGCAGCTTAAATCTAGCGGGGGGAGGCGAGCAGTTCTTC. J is TRBJ2-1 and V is TRBV11-1; 11 bases line up with TRBD2. The CDR3 is 15 amino acids. The V and J ends lost 2 bases and 10 bases, in that order; junction bases with no gene match: 7. Germline V CDR1 and CDR2: SGHAT, FQDESV (reference sequence).